This entry features one TCR beta chain sequence. These data are taken from a study of patients and donors after allogeneic stem cell transplantation. Trimming cost V 1 base and J 4 bases; bases outside gene matches: 6. Germline values: CDR1 LNHNV, CDR2 YYDKDF (reference sequence). The CDR3 length is 15 residues. TCRdb redid the calling of the RT-PCR reads with MiXCR, one entry per CDR3 protein. The data show 150,000 or so distinct CDR3 sequences, with about 24% seen just once and approximately 26% held by the top ten. The rearrangement joins TRBV15 to TRBJ1-2; 7 bases fit TRBD1. The sequence was obtained from a human donor who was either an allogeneic HSCT recipient or a stem cell or donor lymphocyte infusion donor (not recorded which). It is not recorded whose cells these are; they may come from a transplant donor. Source material: blood, either unsorted or a sorted T cell fraction (not recorded which). DNA for the CDR3: TGTGCCACCAGCAGAGGGGCAGGGGGAAGCTATGGCTACACCTTC. It codes for CATSRGAGGSYGYTF.